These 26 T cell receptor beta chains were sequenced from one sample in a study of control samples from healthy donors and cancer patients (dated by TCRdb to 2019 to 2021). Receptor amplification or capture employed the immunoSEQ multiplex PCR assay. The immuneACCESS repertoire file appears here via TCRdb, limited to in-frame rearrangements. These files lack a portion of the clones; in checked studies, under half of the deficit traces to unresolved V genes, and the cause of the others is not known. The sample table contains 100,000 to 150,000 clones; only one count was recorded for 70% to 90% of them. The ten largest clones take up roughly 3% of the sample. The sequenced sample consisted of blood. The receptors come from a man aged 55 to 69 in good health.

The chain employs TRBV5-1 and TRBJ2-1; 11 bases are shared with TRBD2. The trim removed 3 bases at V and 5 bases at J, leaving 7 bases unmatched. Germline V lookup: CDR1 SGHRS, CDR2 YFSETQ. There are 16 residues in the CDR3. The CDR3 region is CASSWASGGSDNEQFF. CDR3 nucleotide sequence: TGCGCCAGCAGCTGGGCTAGCGGGGGGTCGGACAATGAGCAGTTCTTC.

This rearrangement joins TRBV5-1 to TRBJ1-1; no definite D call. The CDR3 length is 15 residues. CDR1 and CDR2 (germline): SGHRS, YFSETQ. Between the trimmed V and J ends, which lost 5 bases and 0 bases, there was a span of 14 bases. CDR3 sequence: CASSLSGSMNTEAFF. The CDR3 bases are TGCGCCAGCAGTTTATCGGGCAGCATGAACACTGAAGCTTTCTTT.

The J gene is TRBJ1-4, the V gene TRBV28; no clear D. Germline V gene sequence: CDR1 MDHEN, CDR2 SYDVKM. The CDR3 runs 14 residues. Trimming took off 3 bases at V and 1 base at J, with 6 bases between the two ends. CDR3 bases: TGTGCCAGCAGTTTTGGTGGAACTAATGAAAAACTGTTTTTT. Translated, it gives CASSFGGTNEKLFF.

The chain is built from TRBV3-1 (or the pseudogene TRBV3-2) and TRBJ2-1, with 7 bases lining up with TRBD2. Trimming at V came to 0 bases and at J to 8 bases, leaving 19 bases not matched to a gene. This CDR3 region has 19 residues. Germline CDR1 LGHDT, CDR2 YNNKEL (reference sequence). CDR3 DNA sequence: TGTGCCAGCAGCCAAGATGTATTCGGTAGAGGACTAGGAGTCCATGAGCAGTTCTTC. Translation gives CASSQDVFGRGLGVHEQFF.

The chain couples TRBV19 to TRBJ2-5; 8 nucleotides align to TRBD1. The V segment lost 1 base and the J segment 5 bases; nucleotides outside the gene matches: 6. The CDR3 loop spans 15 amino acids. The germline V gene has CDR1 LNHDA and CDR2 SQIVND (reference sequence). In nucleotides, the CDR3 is TGTGCCAGTAGTATAGGGCCAGGGGGCATGGAGACCCAGTACTTC. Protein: CASSIGPGGMETQYF.

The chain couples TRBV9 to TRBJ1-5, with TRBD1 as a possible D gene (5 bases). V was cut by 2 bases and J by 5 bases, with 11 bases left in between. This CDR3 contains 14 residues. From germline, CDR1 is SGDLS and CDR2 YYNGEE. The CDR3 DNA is TGTGCCAGCAGCGTTTGGGGGGGGTATCAGCCCCAGCATTTT. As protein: CASSVWGGYQPQHF.

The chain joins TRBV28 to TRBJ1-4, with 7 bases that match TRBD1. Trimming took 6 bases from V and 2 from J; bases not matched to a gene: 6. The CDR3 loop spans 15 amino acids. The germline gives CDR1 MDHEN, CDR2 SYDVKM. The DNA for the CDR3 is TGTGCCAGCAGGCTCACGACAGGGACTAATGAAAAACTGTTTTTT. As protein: CASRLTTGTNEKLFF.

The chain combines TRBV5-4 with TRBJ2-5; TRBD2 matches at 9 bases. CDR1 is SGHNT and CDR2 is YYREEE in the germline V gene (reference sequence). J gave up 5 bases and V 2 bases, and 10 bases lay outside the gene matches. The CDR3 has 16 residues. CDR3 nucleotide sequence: TGTGCCAGCAGCTTAGCAGCGGCGGGGGGGCGTGAGACCCAGTACTTC. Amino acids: CASSLAAAGGRETQYF.

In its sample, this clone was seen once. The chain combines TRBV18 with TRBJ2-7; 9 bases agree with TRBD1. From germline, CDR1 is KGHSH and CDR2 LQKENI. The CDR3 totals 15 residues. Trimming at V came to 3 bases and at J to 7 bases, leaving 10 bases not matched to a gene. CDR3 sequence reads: CASSPSGTGMWEQYF. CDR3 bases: TGTGCCAGCTCACCTTCCGGGACAGGGATGTGGGAGCAGTACTTC.

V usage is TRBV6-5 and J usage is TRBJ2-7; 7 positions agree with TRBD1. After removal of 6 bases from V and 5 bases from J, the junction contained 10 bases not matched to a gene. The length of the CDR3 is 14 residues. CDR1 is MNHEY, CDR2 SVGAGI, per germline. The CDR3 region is CASRTGQGPHEQYF. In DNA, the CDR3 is TGTGCCAGCAGGACAGGGCAGGGGCCCCACGAGCAGTACTTC.

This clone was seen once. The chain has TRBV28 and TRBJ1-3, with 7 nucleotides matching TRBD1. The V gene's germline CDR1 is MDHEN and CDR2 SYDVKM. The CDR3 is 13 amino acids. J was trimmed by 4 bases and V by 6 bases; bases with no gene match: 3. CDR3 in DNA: TGTGCCAGCAGGCCAGGGGGAGGAAACACCATATATTTT. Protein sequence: CASRPGGGNTIYF.

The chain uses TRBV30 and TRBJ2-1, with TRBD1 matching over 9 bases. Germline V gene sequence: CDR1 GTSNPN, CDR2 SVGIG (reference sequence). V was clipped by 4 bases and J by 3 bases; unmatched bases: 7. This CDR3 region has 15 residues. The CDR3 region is CAWKYGTGIYNEQFF. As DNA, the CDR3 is TGTGCCTGGAAGTACGGGACAGGGATCTACAATGAGCAGTTCTTC.

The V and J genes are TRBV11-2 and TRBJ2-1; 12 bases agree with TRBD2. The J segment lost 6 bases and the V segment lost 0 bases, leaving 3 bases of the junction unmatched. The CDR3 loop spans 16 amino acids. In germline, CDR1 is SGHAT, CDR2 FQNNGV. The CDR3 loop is CASSLDLAGGSNEQFF. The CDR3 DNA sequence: TGTGCCAGCAGCTTAGATCTAGCGGGGGGGAGCAATGAGCAGTTCTTC. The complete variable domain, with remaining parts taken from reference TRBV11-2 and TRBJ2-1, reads EAGVAQSPRYKIIEKRQSVAFWCNPISGHATLYWYQQILGQGPKLLIQFQNNGVVDDSQLPKDRFSAERLKGVDSTLKIQPAKLEDSAVYLCASSLDLAGGSNEQFFGPGTRLTVL.

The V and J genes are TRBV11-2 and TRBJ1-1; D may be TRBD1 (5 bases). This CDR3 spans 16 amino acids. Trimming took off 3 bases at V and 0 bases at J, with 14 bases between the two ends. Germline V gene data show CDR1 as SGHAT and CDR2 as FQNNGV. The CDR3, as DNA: TGTGCCAGCAGCTTCGGTGCAGGGCGAGTGAACACTGAAGCTTTCTTT. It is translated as CASSFGAGRVNTEAFF.

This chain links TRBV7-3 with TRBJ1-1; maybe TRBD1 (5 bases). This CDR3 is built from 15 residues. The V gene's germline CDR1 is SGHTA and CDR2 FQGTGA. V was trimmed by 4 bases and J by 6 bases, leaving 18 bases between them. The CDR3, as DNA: TGTGCCAGCAGCTCCCGGACAATATTTAGCGCTGAAGCTTTCTTT. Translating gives CASSSRTIFSAEAFF.

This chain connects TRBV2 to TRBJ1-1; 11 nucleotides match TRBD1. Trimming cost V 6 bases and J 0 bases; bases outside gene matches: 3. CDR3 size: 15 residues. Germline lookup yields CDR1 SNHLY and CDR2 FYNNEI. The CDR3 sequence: CASRGQGALNTEAFF. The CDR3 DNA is TGTGCCAGCAGAGGACAGGGGGCATTGAACACTGAAGCTTTCTTT.

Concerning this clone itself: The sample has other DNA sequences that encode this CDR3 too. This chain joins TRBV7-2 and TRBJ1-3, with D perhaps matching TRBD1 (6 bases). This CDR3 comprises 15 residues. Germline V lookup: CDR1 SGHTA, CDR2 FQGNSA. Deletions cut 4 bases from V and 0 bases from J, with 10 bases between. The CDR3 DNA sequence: TGTGCCAGCAGCTCACAGGGCCCCTCTGGAAACACCATATATTTT. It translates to CASSSQGPSGNTIYF. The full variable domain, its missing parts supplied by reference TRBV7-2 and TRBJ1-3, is GAGVSQSPSNKVTEKGKDVELRCDPISGHTALYWYRQSLGQGLEFLIYFQGNSAPDKSGLPSDRFSAERTGGSVSTLTIQRTQQEDSAVYLCASSSQGPSGNTIYFGEGSWLTVV.

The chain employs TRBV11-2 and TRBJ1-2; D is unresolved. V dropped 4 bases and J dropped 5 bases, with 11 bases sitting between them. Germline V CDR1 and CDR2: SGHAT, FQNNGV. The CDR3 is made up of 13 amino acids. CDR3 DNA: TGTGCCAGCAGCTCCAGAGGCTCATATGGCTACACCTTC. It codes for CASSSRGSYGYTF. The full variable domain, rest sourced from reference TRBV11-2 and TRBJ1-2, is EAGVAQSPRYKIIEKRQSVAFWCNPISGHATLYWYQQILGQGPKLLIQFQNNGVVDDSQLPKDRFSAERLKGVDSTLKIQPAKLEDSAVYLCASSSRGSYGYTFGSGTRLTVV.

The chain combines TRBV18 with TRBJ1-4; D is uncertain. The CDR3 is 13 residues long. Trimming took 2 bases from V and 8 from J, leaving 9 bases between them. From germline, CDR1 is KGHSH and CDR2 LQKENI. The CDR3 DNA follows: TGTGCCAGCTCACCAACTGGGCAAGAAAAACTGTTTTTT. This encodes CASSPTGQEKLFF.

The CDR3 spells CASSTGTGVSQPQHF. CDR3 bases: TGTGCCAGTAGTACCGGGACAGGGGTTAGTCAGCCCCAGCATTTT. This rearrangement joins TRBV19 to TRBJ1-5; 10 bases are shared with TRBD1. The CDR3 has 15 amino acids. V lost 4 bases to trimming and J lost 6 bases; unmatched junction nucleotides: 6. Germline V lookup: CDR1 LNHDA, CDR2 SQIVND (reference sequence).

CDR3 residues: CASNLEGGLMSTDTQYF. The CDR3 DNA sequence: TGTGCCAGCAACCTCGAGGGGGGGCTCATGAGCACAGATACGCAGTATTTT. This sequence joins TRBV5-4 and TRBJ2-3; a possible D gene is TRBD2 (7 bases). Between the trimmed V and J ends, which lost 6 bases and 0 bases, there was a span of 20 bases. The CDR3 is made up of 17 amino acids. Germline V gene data show CDR1 as SGHNT and CDR2 as YYREEE (reference sequence). Filled out from reference TRBV5-4 and TRBJ2-3, the complete variable domain reads ETGVTQSPTHLIKTRGQQVTLRCSSQSGHNTVSWYQQALGQGPQFIFQYYREEENGRGNFPPRFSGLQFPNYSSELNVNALELDDSALYLCASNLEGGLMSTDTQYFGPGTRLTVL.

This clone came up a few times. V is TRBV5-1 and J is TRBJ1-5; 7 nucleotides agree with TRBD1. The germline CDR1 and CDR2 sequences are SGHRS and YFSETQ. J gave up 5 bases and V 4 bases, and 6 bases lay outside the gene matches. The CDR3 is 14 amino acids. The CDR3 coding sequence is TGCGCCAGCAGCCTAACAGGGGACGATCAGCCCCAGCATTTT. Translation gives CASSLTGDDQPQHF.

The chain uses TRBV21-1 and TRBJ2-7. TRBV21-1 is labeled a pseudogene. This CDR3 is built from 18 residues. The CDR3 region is CASSNGQTRDGESYEQYF. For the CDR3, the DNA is TGTGCCAGCAGCAATGGACAAACCCGGGACGGGGAGTCCTACGAGCAGTACTTC.

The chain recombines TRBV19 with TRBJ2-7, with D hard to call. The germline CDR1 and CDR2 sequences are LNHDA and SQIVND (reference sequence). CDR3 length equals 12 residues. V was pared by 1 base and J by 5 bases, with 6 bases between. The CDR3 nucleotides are TGTGCCAGTAGTATAGGACGAAACGAGCAGTACTTC. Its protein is CASSIGRNEQYF.

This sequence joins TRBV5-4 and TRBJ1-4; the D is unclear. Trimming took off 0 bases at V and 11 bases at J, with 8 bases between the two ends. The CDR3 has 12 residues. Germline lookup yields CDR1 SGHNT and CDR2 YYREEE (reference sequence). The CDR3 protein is CASSLEAGKLFF. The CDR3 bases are TGTGCCAGCAGCTTGGAGGCAGGTAAACTGTTTTTT.

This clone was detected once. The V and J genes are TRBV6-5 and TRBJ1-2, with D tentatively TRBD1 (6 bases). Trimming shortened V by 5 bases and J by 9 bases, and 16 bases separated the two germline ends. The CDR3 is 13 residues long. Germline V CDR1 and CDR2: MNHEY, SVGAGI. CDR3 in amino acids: CASSPRTAASYTF. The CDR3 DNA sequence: TGTGCCAGCAGTCCTCGGACAGCGGCAAGCTACACCTTC.